This TCR beta chain was sequenced for a study of breast tumors, draining lymph nodes, adjacent tissues. The study, taken as a whole, reports: Data only fit, rather than demonstrated, lymph node origin of most tumor T cells. Luminal-like breast cancer showed significantly higher tumor–nontumor repertoire similarity than basal-like. Most tumor T cells seemingly derive from lymph node, then expand in tumor.

The V end lost 0 bases, the J end lost 0 bases, and 12 bases lay between the germline ends. The length of the CDR3 is 17 residues. Germline CDR1 LGHNA, CDR2 YNFKEQ. TCRdb passed the multiplex PCR reads through MiXCR, listing each CDR3 protein once. Of around 230,000 distinct CDR3 sequences listed, nearly 35% are singletons. Breast cancer patients provided tissue from their axillary draining lymph nodes. This clonotype occurred many times. Its antigen is undetermined. J is TRBJ1-3 and V is TRBV4-2; D unclear. Sequencing was carried out using axillary lymph node tissue. The clonotype was recovered from a female donor with breast cancer. Some clones in this sample may be carry-over from other donors' samples. The CDR3 DNA follows: TGTGCCAGCAGCCAAGAGGGATTGGGGAGCTCTGGAAACACCATATATTTT. It encodes CASSQEGLGSSGNTIYF.